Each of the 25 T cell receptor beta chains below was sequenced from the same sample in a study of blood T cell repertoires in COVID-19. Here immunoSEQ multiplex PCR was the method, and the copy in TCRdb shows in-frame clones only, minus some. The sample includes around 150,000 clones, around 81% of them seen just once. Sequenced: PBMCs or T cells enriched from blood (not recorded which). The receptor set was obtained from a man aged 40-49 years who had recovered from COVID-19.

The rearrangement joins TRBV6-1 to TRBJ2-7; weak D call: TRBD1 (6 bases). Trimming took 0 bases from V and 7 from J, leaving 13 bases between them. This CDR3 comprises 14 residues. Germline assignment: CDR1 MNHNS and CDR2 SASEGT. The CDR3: CASSEAGRGREQYF. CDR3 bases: TGTGCCAGCAGTGAAGCCGGCAGGGGTAGGGAGCAGTACTTC.

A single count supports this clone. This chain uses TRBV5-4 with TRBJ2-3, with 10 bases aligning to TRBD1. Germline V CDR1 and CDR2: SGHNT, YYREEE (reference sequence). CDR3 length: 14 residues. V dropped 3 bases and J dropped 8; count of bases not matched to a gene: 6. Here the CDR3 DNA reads TGTGCCAGCAGCTGGGACAGGGGACAAGGTACGCAGTATTTT. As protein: CASSWDRGQGTQYF.

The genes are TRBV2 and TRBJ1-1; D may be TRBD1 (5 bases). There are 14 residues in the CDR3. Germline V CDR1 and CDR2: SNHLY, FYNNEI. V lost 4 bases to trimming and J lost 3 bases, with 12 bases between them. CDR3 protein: CASSVQGGYTEAFF. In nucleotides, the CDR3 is TGTGCCAGCAGTGTTCAGGGCGGCTACACTGAAGCTTTCTTT.

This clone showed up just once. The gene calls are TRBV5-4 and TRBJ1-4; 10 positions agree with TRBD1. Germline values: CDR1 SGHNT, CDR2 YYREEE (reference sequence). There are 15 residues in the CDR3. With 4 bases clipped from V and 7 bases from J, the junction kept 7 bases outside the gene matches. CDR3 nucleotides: TGTGCCAGCAGCCACGACAGGGGGCGCGTTGAAAAACTGTTTTTT. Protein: CASSHDRGRVEKLFF.

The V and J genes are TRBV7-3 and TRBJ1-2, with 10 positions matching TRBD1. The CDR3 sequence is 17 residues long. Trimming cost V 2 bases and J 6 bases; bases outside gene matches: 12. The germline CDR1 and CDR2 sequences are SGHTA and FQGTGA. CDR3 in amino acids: CASSLGMTGGCGDGYTF. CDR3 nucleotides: TGTGCCAGCAGCTTAGGAATGACAGGGGGCTGTGGGGATGGCTACACCTTC.

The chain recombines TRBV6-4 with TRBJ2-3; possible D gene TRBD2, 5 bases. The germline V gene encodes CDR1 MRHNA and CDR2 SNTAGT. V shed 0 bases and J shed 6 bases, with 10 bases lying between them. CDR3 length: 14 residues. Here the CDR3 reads CASSDSIGVDTQYF. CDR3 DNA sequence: TGTGCCAGCAGTGACTCGATCGGGGTTGATACGCAGTATTTT.

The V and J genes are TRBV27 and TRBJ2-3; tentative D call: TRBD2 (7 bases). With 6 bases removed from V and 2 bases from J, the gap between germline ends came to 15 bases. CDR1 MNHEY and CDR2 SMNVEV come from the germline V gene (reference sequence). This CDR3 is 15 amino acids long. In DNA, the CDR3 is TGTGCCAGCAGCACTCGGGGGGCCATCACAGATACGCAGTATTTT. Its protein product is CASSTRGAITDTQYF.

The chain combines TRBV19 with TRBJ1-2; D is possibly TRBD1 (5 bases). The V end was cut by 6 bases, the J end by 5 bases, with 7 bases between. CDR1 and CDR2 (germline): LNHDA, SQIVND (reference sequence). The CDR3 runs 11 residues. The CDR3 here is CASRTDYGYTF. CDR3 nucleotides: TGTGCCAGTAGGACAGATTATGGCTACACCTTC.

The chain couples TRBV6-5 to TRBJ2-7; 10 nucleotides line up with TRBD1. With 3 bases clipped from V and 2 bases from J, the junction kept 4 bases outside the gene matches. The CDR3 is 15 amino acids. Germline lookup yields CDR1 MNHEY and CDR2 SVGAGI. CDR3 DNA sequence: TGTGCCAGCAGTTATGCGGGACAGGGGCCCTACGAGCAGTACTTC. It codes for CASSYAGQGPYEQYF.

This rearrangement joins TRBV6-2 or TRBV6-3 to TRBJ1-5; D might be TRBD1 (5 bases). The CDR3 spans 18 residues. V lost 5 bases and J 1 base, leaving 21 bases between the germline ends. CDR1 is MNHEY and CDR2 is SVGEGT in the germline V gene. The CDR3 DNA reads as TGTGCCAGCAGTACGGGGGGGGTAGGTTATCCAAGCAATCAGCCCCAGCATTTT. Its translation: CASSTGGVGYPSNQPQHF.

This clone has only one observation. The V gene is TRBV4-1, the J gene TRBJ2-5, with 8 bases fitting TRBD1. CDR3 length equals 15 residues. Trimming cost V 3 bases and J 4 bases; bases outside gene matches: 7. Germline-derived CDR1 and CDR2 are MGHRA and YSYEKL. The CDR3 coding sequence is TGCGCCAGCAGCCAGGACAGGGACTCTTCAGAGACCCAGTACTTC. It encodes CASSQDRDSSETQYF.

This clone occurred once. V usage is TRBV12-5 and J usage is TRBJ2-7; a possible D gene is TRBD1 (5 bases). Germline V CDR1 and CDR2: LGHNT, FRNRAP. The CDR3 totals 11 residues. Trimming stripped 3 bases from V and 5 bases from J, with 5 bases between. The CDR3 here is CASGFRDEQYV. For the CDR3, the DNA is TGTGCTAGTGGTTTCAGGGACGAGCAGTACGTC.

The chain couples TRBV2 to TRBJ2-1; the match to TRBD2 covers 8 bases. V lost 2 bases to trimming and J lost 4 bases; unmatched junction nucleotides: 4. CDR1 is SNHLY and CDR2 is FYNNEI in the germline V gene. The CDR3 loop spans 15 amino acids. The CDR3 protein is CASSERGGPYNEQFF. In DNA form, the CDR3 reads TGTGCCAGCAGTGAACGGGGGGGCCCGTACAATGAGCAGTTCTTC.

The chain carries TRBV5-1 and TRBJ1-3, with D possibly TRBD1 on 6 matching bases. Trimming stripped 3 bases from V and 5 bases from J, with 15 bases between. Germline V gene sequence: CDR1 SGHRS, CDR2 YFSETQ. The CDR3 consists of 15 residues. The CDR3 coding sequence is TGCGCCAGCAGCTCGTCAGGGGAACCCAGAAACACCATATATTTT. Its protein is CASSSSGEPRNTIYF.

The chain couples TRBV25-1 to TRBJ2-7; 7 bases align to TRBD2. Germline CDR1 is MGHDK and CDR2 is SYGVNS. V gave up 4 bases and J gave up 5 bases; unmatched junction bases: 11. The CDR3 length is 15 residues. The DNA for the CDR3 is TGTGCCAGCAGTGTTATGGGGGGGTTGAAAGACGAGCAGTACTTC. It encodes CASSVMGGLKDEQYF.

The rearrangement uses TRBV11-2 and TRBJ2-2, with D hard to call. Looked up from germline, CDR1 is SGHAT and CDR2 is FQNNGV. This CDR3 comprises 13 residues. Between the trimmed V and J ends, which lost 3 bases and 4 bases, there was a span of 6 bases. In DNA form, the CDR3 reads TGTGCCAGCAGCTTCGCGATCACCGGGGAGCTGTTTTTT. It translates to CASSFAITGELFF.

CDR3: CASSSSGPGQVFGYTF. The CDR3 DNA sequence: TGTGCCAGCAGCTCTTCAGGCCCCGGACAGGTTTTTGGCTACACCTTC. V usage is TRBV7-3 and J usage is TRBJ1-2, with TRBD1 matching 7 bases. Germline V gives CDR1 SGHTA, CDR2 FQGTGA. CDR3 length equals 16 residues. Trimming took 4 bases from V and 7 from J; bases not matched to a gene: 15.

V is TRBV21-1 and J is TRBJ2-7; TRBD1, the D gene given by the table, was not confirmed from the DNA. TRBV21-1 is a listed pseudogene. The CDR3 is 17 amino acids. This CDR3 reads CASSNFTPGDREYEQYV. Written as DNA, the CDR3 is TGTGCCAGCAGCAACTTTACCCCGGGGGACAGGGAGTACGAGCAGTACGTC.

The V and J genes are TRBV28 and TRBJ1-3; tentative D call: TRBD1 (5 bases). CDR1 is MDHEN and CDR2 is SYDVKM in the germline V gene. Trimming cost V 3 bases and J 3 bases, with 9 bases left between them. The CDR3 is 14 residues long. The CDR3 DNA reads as TGTGCCAGCAGTTTTGGGGGGGTTGGAAACACCATATATTTT. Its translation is CASSFGGVGNTIYF. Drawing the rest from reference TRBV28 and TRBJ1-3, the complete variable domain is DVKVTQSSRYLVKRTGEKVFLECVQDMDHENMFWYRQDPGLGLRLIYFSYDVKMKEKGDIPEGYSVSREKKERFSLILESASTNQTSMYLCASSFGGVGNTIYFGEGSWLTVV.

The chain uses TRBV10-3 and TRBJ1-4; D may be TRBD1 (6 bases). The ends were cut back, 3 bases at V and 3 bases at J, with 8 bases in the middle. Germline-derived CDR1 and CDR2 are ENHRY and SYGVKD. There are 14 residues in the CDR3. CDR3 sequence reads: CAISDRGPNEKLFF. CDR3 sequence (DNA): TGTGCCATCAGTGACAGGGGACCTAATGAAAAACTGTTTTTT.

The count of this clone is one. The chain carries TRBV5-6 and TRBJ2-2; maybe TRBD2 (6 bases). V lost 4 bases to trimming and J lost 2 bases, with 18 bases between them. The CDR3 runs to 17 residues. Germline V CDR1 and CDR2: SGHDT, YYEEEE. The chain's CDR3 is CASSPVGSGPNTGELFF. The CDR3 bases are TGTGCCAGCAGCCCGGTAGGTAGCGGACCTAACACCGGGGAGCTGTTTTTT.

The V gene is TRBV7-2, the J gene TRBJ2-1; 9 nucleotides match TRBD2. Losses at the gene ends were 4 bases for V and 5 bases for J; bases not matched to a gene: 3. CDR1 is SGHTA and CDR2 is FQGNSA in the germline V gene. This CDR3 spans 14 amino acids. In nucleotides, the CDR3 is TGTGCCAGCAGCTGGGGACTAGCAAACAATGAGCAGTTCTTC. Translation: CASSWGLANNEQFF.

CDR3 sequence (DNA): TGTGCCTGGAGTGTAGAGGCAGCCTATGGCTACACCTTC. This codes for CAWSVEAAYGYTF. V and J are TRBV30 and TRBJ1-2; D is ambiguous. Germline CDR1 and CDR2: GTSNPN and SVGIG (reference sequence). The CDR3 extends over 13 amino acids. Trimming stripped 0 bases from V and 4 bases from J, with 9 bases between.

The CDR3 region is CASSLQSGGGTDTQYF. Here the CDR3 DNA reads TGTGCCAGCAGCTTACAATCCGGCGGGGGCACAGATACGCAGTATTTT. This chain links TRBV7-3 with TRBJ2-3; maybe TRBD2 (6 bases). The CDR3 is 16 residues long. V was shortened by 2 bases and J by 1 base, with 13 bases between the two germline ends. Germline lookup yields CDR1 SGHTA and CDR2 FQGTGA.

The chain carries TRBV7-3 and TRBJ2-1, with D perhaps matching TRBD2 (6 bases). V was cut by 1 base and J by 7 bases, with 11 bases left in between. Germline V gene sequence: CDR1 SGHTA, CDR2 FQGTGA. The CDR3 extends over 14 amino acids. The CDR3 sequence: CASSLNSGGNEQFF. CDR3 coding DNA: TGTGCCAGCAGCTTAAATAGCGGTGGGAATGAGCAGTTCTTC.